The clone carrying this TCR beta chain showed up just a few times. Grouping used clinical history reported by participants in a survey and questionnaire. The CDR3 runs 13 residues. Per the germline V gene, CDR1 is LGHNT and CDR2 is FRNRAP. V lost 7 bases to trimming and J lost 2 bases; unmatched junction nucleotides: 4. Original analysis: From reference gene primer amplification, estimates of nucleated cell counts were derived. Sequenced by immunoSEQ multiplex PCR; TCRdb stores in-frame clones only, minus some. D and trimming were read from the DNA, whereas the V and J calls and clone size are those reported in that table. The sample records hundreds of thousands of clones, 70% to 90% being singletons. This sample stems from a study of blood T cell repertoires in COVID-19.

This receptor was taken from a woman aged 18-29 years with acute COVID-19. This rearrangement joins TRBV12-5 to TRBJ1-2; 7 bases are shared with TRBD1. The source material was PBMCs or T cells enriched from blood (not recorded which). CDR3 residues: CASAQGGNYGYTF. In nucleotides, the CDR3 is TGTGCTAGTGCCCAGGGGGGAAACTATGGCTACACCTTC.